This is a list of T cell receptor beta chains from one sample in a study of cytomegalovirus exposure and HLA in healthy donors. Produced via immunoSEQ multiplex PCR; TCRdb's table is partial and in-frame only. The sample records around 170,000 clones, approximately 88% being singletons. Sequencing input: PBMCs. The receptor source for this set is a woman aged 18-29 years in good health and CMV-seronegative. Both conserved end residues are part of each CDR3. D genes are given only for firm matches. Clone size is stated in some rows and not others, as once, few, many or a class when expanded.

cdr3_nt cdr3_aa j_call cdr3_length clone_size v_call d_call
TGTGCCACCAGCAGCCCTACAGTCTATGGCTACACCTTC CATSSPTVYGYTF TRBJ1-2 13 NA TRBV15 NA
TGTGCCAGCAGCCAATCCCCTCGGGGGGGTTATGGCTACACCTTC CASSQSPRGGYGYTF TRBJ1-2 15 NA TRBV5-6 NA
TGCGCCAGCAGAAGGGCAGGGGGGAACACTGAAGCTTTCTTT CASRRAGGNTEAFF TRBJ1-1 14 NA TRBV4-1 TRBD1
TGCGCCAGCAGGGCTTCTCCCACCCCCGATGAAAAACTGTTTTTT CASRASPTPDEKLFF TRBJ1-4 15 once TRBV5-1 NA
TGTGCCAGCAGCAAAGGGAAGCGACTTAATTCACCCCTCCACTTT CASSKGKRLNSPLHF TRBJ1-6 15 few TRBV21-1 NA
TGTGCCAGTACCGGAGCCGGGGGGGAACGGAGGCCCCAGCATTTT CASTGAGGERRPQHF TRBJ1-5 15 once TRBV19 NA
TGTGCCAGTAGCGGACAAACCGAGCAGTACTTC CASSGQTEQYF TRBJ2-7 11 once TRBV19 NA
TGTGCCAGCAGCTTACAGGGGCCCACAGATACGCAGTATTTT CASSLQGPTDTQYF TRBJ2-3 14 NA TRBV5-4 TRBD1
TGTGCCAGCAGCCTCGACAGGGGGCGGCATGAGCAGTTCTTC CASSLDRGRHEQFF TRBJ2-1 14 NA TRBV5-4 TRBD1
TGTGCCAGTAGTTCTCGGACAGGGCAGGGCTACACCTTC CASSSRTGQGYTF TRBJ1-2 13 NA TRBV19 TRBD1
TGTGCCAGCAGCGGACAGGGGGTGGGAGAGCAGTACTTC CASSGQGVGEQYF TRBJ2-7 13 NA TRBV6-5 TRBD1
TGCGCCAGCAGCTTAGACACCCATCAGCCCCAGCATTTT CASSLDTHQPQHF TRBJ1-5 13 NA TRBV5-1 NA
TGTGCCAGCAGCCCCCGGGACAGCATCAATGAGCAGTTCTTC CASSPRDSINEQFF TRBJ2-1 14 NA TRBV5-4 TRBD1